Below, 9 T cell receptor beta chains from the same sample are listed, as sequenced in a study of T cell responses to AZD1222 COVID-19 vaccine. Data came from immunoSEQ multiplex PCR; TCRdb stores just in-frame clones and leaves some out. Among approximately 120,000 clones, more than 75% were seen once, and the ten largest hold about 10%. The sequenced sample was peripheral blood, obtained on day 0 of AZD1222 vaccination. All receptors come from an adult in good health.

Points on this clone: This CDR3 is also generated by other DNA sequences in the sample. V and J are TRBV5-1 and TRBJ2-5; 12 bases are shared with TRBD2. CDR1 is SGHRS and CDR2 is YFSETQ in the germline V gene. V gave up 4 bases and J gave up 5 bases; unmatched junction bases: 6. The CDR3 length is 15 residues. The CDR3 sequence: CASSLTSGGGETQYF. The CDR3 nucleotides are TGCGCCAGCAGCCTGACTAGCGGGGGAGGGGAGACCCAGTACTTC.

This clone was seen only a few times. The chain recombines TRBV19 with TRBJ1-3; D remains unclear. The CDR3 totals 14 residues. Germline CDR1 and CDR2: LNHDA and SQIVND (reference sequence). The V and J ends lost 6 bases and 4 bases respectively, with 13 bases between them. CDR3 nucleotides: TGTGCCAGTAGGCCGGGCCCCGGCGGAAACACCATATATTTT. Translation gives CASRPGPGGNTIYF. Full variable domain (remainder filled in from reference TRBV19 and TRBJ1-3): DGGITQSPKYLFRKEGQNVTLSCEQNLNHDAMYWYRQDPGQGLRLIYYSQIVNDFQKGDIAEGYSVSREKKESFPLTVTSAQKNPTAFYLCASRPGPGGNTIYFGEGSWLTVV.

The V call is TRBV27, the J call TRBJ1-2; 7 positions agree with TRBD1. This CDR3 contains 15 residues. CDR1 and CDR2 (germline): MNHEY, SMNVEV (reference sequence). The trim removed 2 bases at V and 6 bases at J, leaving 9 bases unmatched. CDR3 amino acids: CASSLLTQGLDGYTF. The CDR3 bases are TGTGCCAGCAGTTTACTGACACAGGGGTTAGATGGCTACACCTTC.

A single count supports this clone. CDR3 amino acids: CASRQGVETQYF. Written as DNA, the CDR3 is TGTGCCAGCAGGCAGGGGGTGGAGACCCAGTACTTC. This chain connects TRBV27 to TRBJ2-5; 7 bases match TRBD1. V was pared by 6 bases and J by 5 bases, with 3 bases of the junction left unmatched. The CDR3 consists of 12 residues. CDR1 and CDR2 from the germline V gene are MNHEY and SMNVEV (reference sequence).

This chain connects TRBV6-2 or TRBV6-3 to TRBJ2-7, with TRBD1 matching over 8 bases. The CDR3 contains 14 residues. V gave up 2 bases and J gave up 6 bases; unmatched junction bases: 6. Germline V CDR1 and CDR2: MNHEY, SVGEGT. The CDR3 DNA sequence: TGTGCCAGCAGTTACGGCCCAGGGGGCCTCGAGCAGTACTTC. It is translated as CASSYGPGGLEQYF.

A word on this clone: The junction does not match germline at one end; this may be a read error. The chain couples TRBV7-7 to TRBJ2-1; 13 nucleotides line up with TRBD2. Per the germline V gene, CDR1 is SSHAT and CDR2 is FNYEAQ (reference sequence). The length of the CDR3 is 15 residues. The CDR3 nucleotides read TGTGCTAGCAGCCCGACTAGCGGGGGGAGCAATGAGCAGTTCTTC. Residues: CASSPTSGGSNEQFF.

This clone was seen once. The chain combines TRBV5-1 with TRBJ2-3; the D call may be TRBD1 or TRBD2 (7 bases each). Trimming removed 3 bases at V and 4 bases at J, with 18 bases between. Germline CDR1 SGHRS, CDR2 YFSETQ. The CDR3 loop spans 16 amino acids. The CDR3 coding sequence is TGCGCCAGCAGCTCCTTCAGGGGGGGGGCCCCAGATACGCAGTATTTT. It yields the protein CASSSFRGGAPDTQYF.

The gene calls are TRBV6-5 and TRBJ2-3; 15 bases are a match to TRBD2. Germline V gene sequence: CDR1 MNHEY, CDR2 SVGAGI. Trimming cost V 9 bases and J 2 bases; bases outside gene matches: 3. The length of the CDR3 is 15 residues. The CDR3 here is CASGLAGGLTDTQYF. In DNA, the CDR3 is TGTGCCAGTGGACTAGCGGGGGGGCTCACAGATACGCAGTATTTT.

The chain couples TRBV14 to TRBJ1-6; no firm D call. CDR1 is SGHDN, CDR2 FVKESK, per germline. This CDR3 is 14 amino acids long. Trimming removed 2 bases from V and 4 bases from J, with 6 bases in between. The CDR3 DNA follows: TGTGCCAGCAGCCAACGGAGTTATAATTCACCCCTCCACTTT. Translated: CASSQRSYNSPLHF.